These 19 T cell receptor beta chains share one sample of origin, sequenced in a study of cytomegalovirus exposure and HLA in healthy donors. Assay: immunoSEQ multiplex PCR; the TCRdb copy retains only in-frame clones and omits some. Counted here are over 150,000 clones, 75% to 95% occurring once; the ten biggest clones make up around 3%. Input material: PBMCs. The receptors here all came from a woman in her late teens or twenties in good health and CMV-seropositive.

The chain uses TRBV6-5 and TRBJ2-7; no clear D gene. V was trimmed by 5 bases and J by 4 bases, leaving 6 bases between them. This CDR3 has 11 amino acids. Germline V gene sequence: CDR1 MNHEY, CDR2 SVGAGI. Here the CDR3 DNA reads TGTGCCAGCAGTCTACAGTACGAGCAGTACTTC. It codes for CASSLQYEQYF.

The chain joins TRBV19 to TRBJ1-5, with D perhaps matching TRBD1 (6 bases). V lost 7 bases to trimming and J lost 4 bases, with 23 bases between them. CDR3 length: 17 residues. Germline CDR1 LNHDA, CDR2 SQIVND (reference sequence). This CDR3 is CASMGLQGGRGNQPQHF. DNA of the CDR3: TGTGCCAGTATGGGGCTTCAAGGAGGCAGGGGAAATCAGCCCCAGCATTTT.

This clone was detected once. This chain links TRBV7-9 with TRBJ2-3, with 7 bases that match TRBD2. The CDR3 length is 13 residues. With V trimmed by 2 bases and J by 4 bases, 0 bases remained unmatched. Germline V gene sequence: CDR1 SEHNR, CDR2 FQNEAQ (reference sequence). The CDR3 region has the DNA TGTGCCAGCAGCTTACGGGGGGCAGATACGCAGTATTTT. It codes for CASSLRGADTQYF.

J is TRBJ2-7 and V is TRBV11-2; D possibly corresponds to TRBD1 (5 bases). This CDR3 has 12 amino acids. Trimming pared 4 bases from V and 7 bases from J, leaving 11 bases between. CDR1 and CDR2 (germline): SGHAT, FQNNGV. The CDR3 sequence: CASSSLSGEQYF. The CDR3 coding sequence is TGTGCCAGCAGCTCCCTGTCAGGGGAGCAGTACTTC.

J is TRBJ2-1 and V is TRBV7-2; D not certain. CDR3 length equals 15 residues. From germline, CDR1 is SGHTA and CDR2 FQGNSA. Trimming shortened V by 1 base and J by 5 bases, and 12 bases separated the two germline ends. DNA of the CDR3: TGTGCCAGCAGCTTAGAATTCCATAGTAACAATGAGCAGTTCTTC. Translating it yields CASSLEFHSNNEQFF.

V gene TRBV5-6 combines with J gene TRBJ2-1, with 8 bases identical to TRBD1. Germline CDR1 is SGHDT and CDR2 is YYEEEE. Unmatched junction bases numbered 7, after V lost 4 bases and J lost 10 bases. The CDR3 totals 13 residues. CDR3 sequence reads: CASSGGTGEEQFF. CDR3 in DNA: TGTGCCAGCAGCGGGGGGACAGGTGAAGAGCAGTTCTTC.

The chain employs TRBV2 and TRBJ2-7, with D maybe TRBD1 (6 bases). Trimming cost V 8 bases and J 7 bases, with 21 bases left between them. CDR1 SNHLY and CDR2 FYNNEI come from the germline V gene. The CDR3 is 14 residues long. The CDR3 spells CASRAGTPVGEQYF. The CDR3 region has the DNA TGTGCCAGCCGGGCCGGGACACCCGTCGGGGAGCAGTACTTC.

The gene calls are TRBV2 and TRBJ2-5; 13 bases fit TRBD2. CDR1 and CDR2 from the germline V gene are SNHLY and FYNNEI. The CDR3 is made up of 15 amino acids. Trimming cost V 3 bases and J 3 bases; bases outside gene matches: 1. CDR3 region: CASSDGLAGEETQYF. The CDR3 DNA follows: TGTGCCAGCAGTGATGGACTAGCGGGGGAAGAGACCCAGTACTTC.

V is TRBV6-1 and J is TRBJ2-2, with a weak D call TRBD2 (5 bases). Trimming removed 3 bases from V and 1 base from J, with 12 bases in between. Germline CDR1 MNHNS, CDR2 SASEGT. The CDR3 covers 16 residues. For the CDR3, the DNA is TGTGCCAGCAGTGACTTGAGGGCCCTGAACACCGGGGAGCTGTTTTTT. Encoded protein: CASSDLRALNTGELFF.

The J gene is TRBJ2-7, the V gene TRBV7-9; TRBD2 matches at 9 bases. Trimming removed 5 bases from V and 3 bases from J; junction bases left unmatched: 11. The CDR3 loop spans 16 amino acids. The germline gives CDR1 SEHNR, CDR2 FQNEAQ (reference sequence). The CDR3 DNA follows: TGTGCCAGCAGCCACCCCGGGGCTAGCGGGGACTACGAGCAGTACTTC. It codes for CASSHPGASGDYEQYF.

The chain carries TRBV9 and TRBJ2-5, with a tentative D call TRBD1 (6 bases). Trimming left V 4 bases short and J 5 bases short, with 15 bases between. CDR1 is SGDLS and CDR2 is YYNGEE in the germline V gene. The CDR3 is 14 amino acids. The CDR3, as DNA: TGTGCCAGCAGCCCCCGTGGACAGTCGGAGACCCAGTACTTC. This gives the protein CASSPRGQSETQYF.

The CDR3 loop is CASSGLISNYGYTF. In DNA, the CDR3 is TGTGCCAGCAGTGGTTTAATTTCTAACTATGGCTACACCTTC. The V gene is TRBV6-1, the J gene TRBJ1-2, with D unclear. Germline lookup yields CDR1 MNHNS and CDR2 SASEGT. This CDR3 has 14 amino acids. Trimming took off 4 bases at V and 0 bases at J, with 9 bases between the two ends.

The V gene is TRBV4-1, the J gene TRBJ2-1; the D gene is possibly TRBD2 (5 bases). Germline CDR1 MGHRA, CDR2 YSYEKL. Trimming stripped 1 base from V and 8 bases from J, with 18 bases between. This CDR3 spans 16 amino acids. The CDR3 DNA is TGCGCCAGCAGCCAAGTGACGCGGGCACGGTCTGATGAGCAGTTCTTC. Its protein product is CASSQVTRARSDEQFF.

The chain recombines TRBV27 with TRBJ2-1, with D unclear. The V gene lost 6 bases and the J gene lost 0 bases, with 12 bases spanning the gap. Germline CDR1 and CDR2: MNHEY and SMNVEV (reference sequence). CDR3 length: 15 residues. As DNA, the CDR3 is TGTGCCAGCAGGAAGGCAGGCCTCTCCTACAATGAGCAGTTCTTC. It translates to CASRKAGLSYNEQFF.

V gene TRBV28 combines with J gene TRBJ2-7, with 8 positions matching TRBD1. The CDR3 is 15 amino acids. In germline, CDR1 is MDHEN, CDR2 SYDVKM. V gave up 6 bases and J gave up 0 bases; unmatched junction bases: 7. CDR3 sequence reads: CASRTGTGSSYEQYF. DNA for the CDR3: TGTGCCAGCAGAACCGGGACAGGAAGCTCCTACGAGCAGTACTTC.

The V call is TRBV5-8, the J call TRBJ2-5; weak D call: TRBD2 (6 bases). CDR1 is SGHTS, CDR2 YDEGEE, per germline. This CDR3 has 15 residues. The V end lost 4 bases, the J end lost 2 bases, and 15 bases lay between the germline ends. The CDR3 nucleotides read TGTGCCAGCAGCACGGCGGGGAGCCCACAAGAGACCCAGTACTTC. Translating gives CASSTAGSPQETQYF.

The rearrangement uses TRBV30 and TRBJ1-4; unclear D gene. Trimming took off 4 bases at V and 0 bases at J, with 9 bases between the two ends. Looked up from germline, CDR1 is GTSNPN and CDR2 is SVGIG (reference sequence). The CDR3 contains 14 residues. CDR3 region: CAWKTPATNEKLFF. In DNA form, the CDR3 reads TGTGCCTGGAAGACACCTGCAACTAATGAAAAACTGTTTTTT. Together with reference TRBV30 and TRBJ1-4, the CDR3 gives the full variable domain: SQTIHQWPATLVQPVGSPLSLECTVEGTSNPNLYWYRQAAGRGLQLLFYSVGIGQISSEVPQNLSASRPQDRQFILSSKKLLLSDSGFYLCAWKTPATNEKLFFGSGTQLSVL.

This clone was seen once. This chain joins TRBV7-8 and TRBJ1-5; tentative D call: TRBD1 (6 bases). The V gene's germline CDR1 is SGHVS and CDR2 FQNEAQ. The germline V and J ends were trimmed by 3 bases and 0 bases, with 21 bases remaining between them. The CDR3 runs 19 residues. The CDR3 region is CASSFSASRGGYSNQPQHF. The CDR3 nucleotides read TGTGCCAGCAGCTTTTCGGCGTCCCGAGGGGGTTATAGCAATCAGCCCCAGCATTTT.

The genes are TRBV11-1 and TRBJ2-1, with 7 bases that match TRBD2. From germline, CDR1 is SGHAT and CDR2 FQDESV (reference sequence). The CDR3 has 14 amino acids. After removal of 3 bases from V and 9 bases from J, the junction contained 8 bases not matched to a gene. Here the CDR3 DNA reads TGTGCCAGCAGCTTGAGGGACTATGTTCGTGAGCAGTTCTTC. It codes for CASSLRDYVREQFF.